This TCR beta chain derives from a study of OX40 agonist ivuxolimab in advanced cancers. Study-level findings and limits: Patients with a partial response at 0.1-3.0 mg/kg had among the lowest clonal expansion. There were, on average, more expanded clones in CD8+ T cells than in CD4+. There was clonal expansion of CD4+ and CD8+ blood T cells by week 6 at 0.1 to 3.0 mg/kg.

Germline CDR1 is SGHNT and CDR2 is YYREEE (reference sequence). V lost 4 bases to trimming and J lost 0 bases, with 13 bases between them. This CDR3 spans 16 amino acids. The repertoire was sequenced with immunoSEQ multiplex PCR; TCRdb's copy has only in-frame clones and lacks some. The table has tens of thousands of clones, 85% to 90% seen once. This clone came up a few times. The antigen is undetermined. Sampling times: baseline, cycle 4 day 1, cycle 7 day 1. The source of this sequence is an adult with an advanced solid tumor such as melanoma, head and neck, liver or kidney cancer. The genes are TRBV5-4 and TRBJ1-4; D not resolved. Here the sequenced sample was CD4+ or CD8+ T cells sorted from blood, taken in a trial of the OX40 agonist ivuxolimab. CDR3 loop: CASSLGGSSTNEKLFF. As DNA, the CDR3 is TGTGCCAGCAGCCTCGGAGGGAGCTCAACTAATGAAAAACTGTTTTTT.